This T cell receptor beta chain is from a study of beta chain features in type 1 diabetes (dated by TCRdb to 2016 to 2018). Study-wide context: Mean age, gender distribution, total cell number and subset yield were not different between patients and healthy donors. Whereas all 30 or so donors provided naive and central memory subsets, regulatory and stem cell-like memory subsets were isolated from just 8 patients and about 8 healthy donors. In the study, recently diagnosed type 1 diabetes patients and matched healthy donors were compared on the TCRB repertoires of their sorted circulating CD4+ T cell subsets. Across all samples, approximately 98,000,000 sorted cells were examined, and cell number per subset correlated strongly with RNA yield. Here is what the overall study found, with its caveats: At VDJ recombination sites, type 1 diabetes patients had fewer insertions and more deleted nucleotides, which implies abnormalities in thymic rearrangement. A moderate but significant shortening of TCRB CDR3 length was observed in type 1 diabetes patients in all four CD4+ subsets. PCR may preferentially amplify shorter templates, but because patient and control samples were amplified and corrected together, any resulting skew would affect both groups equally. HLA sub-analyses involved small numbers of individuals, so any influence of HLA type on TCRB rearrangement remained unresolved. The naive, central memory and regulatory TCRB repertoires appeared to resemble one another more closely among patients than among healthy donors. Sequencing cDNA rather than genomic DNA could over-represent highly expressing activated cells, although activation and CD3 levels did not differ between groups.

About this clone itself: Its target antigen remains unknown. Base qualities are not at hand, and no much larger clone is one base apart.

The High Capacity cDNA Reverse Transcription Kit was used to reverse transcribe all of the isolated RNA, meaning that expressed TCRB transcripts were what got sequenced. Deep immunoSEQ sequencing was applied to naive, central memory and regulatory T cell samples, giving an average of about 3.8 million total reads per sample. After sorted cells were lysed in RLT buffer, RNA was extracted with DNase-treated RNeasy Micro or Mini kits, with the choice depending on cell number. Each cell subset was processed on its own to prevent cross-contamination, while patient and healthy donor samples were processed together. TCRB sequences were amplified from cDNA with the immunoSEQ multiplex PCR, producing 87-bp fragments spanning the CDR3 region. The amplicons were sequenced using the Illumina HiSeq platform. The published analysis was carried out like this. PCR bias was corrected computationally using synthetic template baselines, and reads within Hamming distance 2 were collapsed, with unmergeable singletons discarded. Reads were aligned against IMGT so that V, D and J genes, CDR3 length and insertions or deletions at six rearrangement sites could be assigned. Within each subset, clonotype counts were normalized to sorted cell number, and only after that were true diversity and Gini coefficients computed with the tcR R package. The overlap coefficient, calculated on TCRB nucleotide sequences, was used to quantify repertoire sharing. Out-of-frame TCRB sequences from naive cells were analyzed to stand in for the pre-selection repertoire. As stored in TCRdb, this immuneACCESS dataset retains in-frame rearrangements with V and J assigned. A fraction of the clones does not appear; measured against another copy, unresolved V genes explain less than half of the discrepancy, and the remainder lacks a known reason. V and J calls and clone size are copied from that table; D and trimming were computed from the DNA. This sample has 640,000 or so clones in its table, and under 15% of those were observed once. The ten top clones hold less than 0.025% of the sample.

The CDR3, from cysteine to phenylalanine, totals 15 residues. Of the read, only the CDR3 DNA is kept; its 45 bases are in frame from base 1. V gives up 5 bases and J gives up 1 base, and the segment between their germline ends measures 14 bases. CDR1 and CDR2 (SGHVS, FNYEAQ) derive from the germline V gene. A single peripheral blood draw of about 116 mL on average was collected from each donor into heparinised tubes. A BD FACSAria II and a panel including CD45RO, CCR7, CD25, CD127, CD95 and CD27 were used to sort naive, central memory, regulatory and stem cell-like memory CD4+ T cells. Every sorted population had a purity above 95%. PBMCs were isolated immediately by Lymphoprep density gradient centrifugation and stained directly without culture. So that batch effects would be minimized, each experiment stained and sorted samples in pairs, pairing one healthy donor with one patient.

Sequenced material: naive CD4+ T cells from blood. What the cell subset or site label conveys for this sample: true naive CD4+ T cells. The rearranged segments are TRBV7-6 and TRBJ2-5, with TRBD1 perhaps the D gene, on 6 matching bases. This TCR derives from a man aged 18 to 30 with type 1 diabetes. For the CDR3, the sequence is CASSKLSGAQETQYF. The DNA sequence reads TGTGCCAGCAGCAAACTCTCAGGGGCCCAAGAGACCCAGTACTTC.